This TCR beta chain was documented in a study of CD8 T cells in Susac syndrome. The CDR3 sequence is 14 residues long. The germline V and J ends were trimmed by 3 bases and 10 bases, with 21 bases remaining between them. CDR1 is GTSNPN and CDR2 is SVGIG in the germline V gene (reference sequence). High-throughput TCR beta sequencing covered peripheral CD8+ and CD4+ T cells. TEMRA cells were FACS-enriched and CD8+ and CD4+ T cells negatively isolated. RNA in amounts of roughly 0.5 to 1 ug was reverse transcribed with random hexamers. TCRdb re-called the immunoSEQ multiplex PCR reads with MiXCR, one entry per CDR3 protein. The sample carries 150,000 or so distinct CDR3 sequences, 95% recorded once.

This TCR derives from a human donor with Susac syndrome. The sample was CD4+ T cells from PBMCs. J is TRBJ1-1 and V is TRBV30; D not resolved. CDR3 coding DNA: TGTGCCTGGAGGATGAAAGGGATCGGTCGAGGAGCTTTCTTT. Encoded protein: CAWRMKGIGRGAFF.